This section outlines one TCR beta chain sequence together with its context. This clone has only a few counts. Its antigen remains undetermined. No base-level quality is on record; no much larger clone is a single base apart. Preparation of the library involved the immunoSEQ multiplex PCR assay. RNA was extracted from all samples and reverse transcribed into cDNA as template for TCR sequencing. First-strand cDNA was synthesized using SuperScript III with a 2:1 mix of oligo-dT and random hexamers. A synthetic immune receptor repertoire was used to measure amplification bias, and any remaining bias was corrected computationally. In the authors' own workflow: Raw reads were preprocessed to remove errors, and CDR3 was defined by IMGT conventions from the conserved cysteine to phenylalanine. Clonality was computed by normalizing Shannon entropy by log2 of the number of productive unique TCRs and subtracting the result from 1. Scalp TCRbeta sequences were cross-referenced with sorted blood CD4 and CD8 repertoires so that the CD4 or CD8 identity of scalp clones could be inferred. Sourced from immuneACCESS, this table was stored by TCRdb with only in-frame sequences that have V and J called. A share of the clones is absent; for the studies checked, an unresolved V gene accounts for under half, and the remainder has no known explanation. D and trimming come from the DNA, and the V and J calls and clone size come from that table. Present in this sample are 120,000 or so clones, over 60% of which were seen just once. The ten top clones hold more than 5.5% of the sample.

This record comes from a study of CD8+ T cells in alopecia areata (dated by TCRdb to 2016 to 2018). Context from the whole study: The treated patients took part in an open-label pilot trial in which moderate-to-severe alopecia areata was treated with oral tofacitinib at 5 to 10 mg twice daily. Tofacitinib was given for 6 to 18 months, followed by 6 months of follow-up off drug to assess delayed response and recurrence. RNA was obtained with the PAXgene miRNA kit for fixed scalp, the miRNeasy kit for PBMCs, and the RNeasy kit for mouse skin. TCRbeta CDR3 regions were amplified by immunoSEQ multiplex PCR using 35 Vbeta forward and 13 Jbeta reverse primers. In treated patients, disease severity was measured using the SALT score, which gives the percentage of scalp surface area affected. Clonality in the scalp was compared among normal scalp (n=4), patchy alopecia areata scalp (n=8), and alopecia totalis/universalis scalp (n=8). In humans, TCRbeta sequencing was performed on scalp tissue and on sorted CD4+ and CD8+ peripheral blood T cells from healthy controls and from patients with patchy or totalis/universalis alopecia areata. High-throughput TCRbeta sequencing was used to examine T cell clonal expansion in alopecia areata in both the C3H/HeJ mouse model and human patients. Patients on tofacitinib were biopsied at baseline and after 4 and 24 weeks of treatment, and several of the patients also had a later scalp biopsy.

The paper as a whole reports these results and caveats: Tofacitinib significantly lowered scalp clonality and the number of expanded CD8+ clones among the top 100 scalp clones. Unlike mouse skin, where gammadelta T cells dominate, normal human skin contains resident alphabeta T cells that get sequenced too, which complicates analysis of the scalp TCR repertoire. Shared TCR sequences between patients were less evident than in mice, which may be partly attributable to HLA diversity in the patient population. The treated cohort was small, with a single nonresponder, so links between baseline CD8+ expansion and response need larger studies. During tofacitinib treatment, many expanded lesional clones remained in scalp and blood, and this persistence may partly explain relapse after treatment is stopped. Compared with normal scalp, lesional scalp had higher clonality and more expanded CD8+ clones, particularly in alopecia totalis/universalis, a pattern that suggests antigenic drive.

What this sample's time point label stands for: 4 weeks on oral tofacitinib. Taken with the paper, the label for treatment or condition translates to: oral pan-JAK inhibitor, 5-10 mg twice daily. Peripheral blood and lesional scalp punch biopsies were obtained from patients with alopecia areata. PBMCs were isolated by density centrifugation and stained for CD3, CD4 and CD8, and CD4+ and CD8+ T cells were sorted on a FACSAria. V gives up 2 bases and J gives up 0 bases, and the segment between their germline ends measures 14 bases. CDR1 GTSNPN and CDR2 SVGIG are derived from the germline V gene (reference sequence). From its cysteine to its phenylalanine, the CDR3 spans 16 amino acids. Of the read, only the CDR3 DNA is kept; its 48 bases are in frame from base 1.

The receptor chain draws on TRBV30 and TRBJ1-3, with the identity of the D gene unclear. This sample comprised CD4+ T cells sorted from blood, obtained at week 4, from a patient treated with tofacitinib. The sequence came from a human donor with alopecia areata. The CDR3 is CAWSTRGISSGNTIYF. DNA sequence: TGTGCCTGGAGTACCCGCGGAATTTCCTCTGGAAACACCATATATTTT.